Presented here are 17 T cell receptor beta chains from one specimen sequenced in a study of cytomegalovirus exposure and HLA in healthy donors. A multiplex PCR was run with 60 Vbeta primers and 13 Jbeta primers. Libraries were prepared by immunoSEQ multiplex PCR; TCRdb keeps only in-frame clonotypes and omits some of them. The data show some 160,000 clones, around 77% seen once. Source material: PBMCs. Receptor source: a woman in her thirties in good health and CMV-seronegative.

As for this clone: Other DNA sequences in this specimen translate into the identical CDR3. CDR3 coding DNA: TGCGCCAGCAGCTTAACTGCAACTAATGAAAAACTGTTTTTT. Translating gives CASSLTATNEKLFF. This rearrangement joins TRBV5-1 to TRBJ1-4, with D unresolved. Germline CDR1 reads SGHRS; CDR2 reads YFSETQ. The CDR3 is 14 residues long. The V end lost 2 bases, the J end lost 0 bases, and 5 bases lay between the germline ends.

The chain joins TRBV19 to TRBJ2-3, with 12 bases matching TRBD2. Germline V gene sequence: CDR1 LNHDA, CDR2 SQIVND (reference sequence). This CDR3 comprises 16 residues. V shed 5 bases, J shed 4 bases, and the junction held 7 bases outside the gene matches. The CDR3 is CASSLGLAGSADTQYF. The DNA for the CDR3 is TGTGCCAGTAGTCTCGGACTAGCGGGGTCGGCAGATACGCAGTATTTT.

V gene TRBV27 combines with J gene TRBJ1-1; possibly TRBD1 for D (6 bases). In germline, CDR1 is MNHEY, CDR2 SMNVEV (reference sequence). This CDR3 spans 15 amino acids. Deletions cut 8 bases from V and 1 base from J, with 17 bases between. Here the CDR3 DNA reads TGTGCCAGCGGACCCTCCGGGACACCGAACACTGAAGCTTTCTTT. It specifies CASGPSGTPNTEAFF.

The chain recombines TRBV28 with TRBJ1-2; D is unresolved. The CDR3 has 12 amino acids. V dropped 8 bases and J dropped 7 bases, with 14 bases sitting between them. The germline gives CDR1 MDHEN, CDR2 SYDVKM. For the CDR3, the DNA is TGTGCCAGCGGCGGGCATCCCCCTGGCTACACCTTC. It specifies CASGGHPPGYTF.

The chain links TRBV5-5 to TRBJ1-2; weak D call: TRBD1 (5 bases). V shed 1 base and J shed 5 bases, with 9 bases lying between them. The CDR3 has 13 amino acids. Germline V CDR1 and CDR2: SGHKS, YYEKEE (reference sequence). Here the CDR3 reads CASSLTGQYGYTF. CDR3 coding DNA: TGTGCCAGCAGCTTGACAGGACAATATGGCTACACCTTC.

This clone has more than one count but fewer than ten. This chain links TRBV30 with TRBJ1-5; 7 nucleotides align to TRBD1. The CDR3 contains 16 residues. CDR1 and CDR2 (germline): GTSNPN, SVGIG (reference sequence). V was pared by 0 bases and J by 6 bases, with 11 bases of the junction left unmatched. The chain's CDR3 is CAWSVLTGGGGQPQHF. CDR3 nucleotides: TGTGCCTGGAGTGTACTAACGGGAGGGGGCGGTCAGCCCCAGCATTTT.

This clone was recorded once. This sequence joins TRBV4-1 and TRBJ2-3, with TRBD2 matching over 11 bases. Germline V gives CDR1 MGHRA, CDR2 YSYEKL. Losses at the gene ends were 0 bases for V and 3 bases for J; bases not matched to a gene: 2. The CDR3 is 16 amino acids. The CDR3 region is CASSQDLAGGTDTQYF. CDR3 sequence (DNA): TGCGCCAGCAGCCAAGATCTAGCGGGGGGAACAGATACGCAGTATTTT.

This rearrangement joins TRBV7-8 to TRBJ2-2; TRBD2 agrees at 7 bases. Germline CDR1 SGHVS, CDR2 FQNEAQ. Trimming at V came to 4 bases and at J to 3 bases, leaving 5 bases not matched to a gene. There are 15 residues in the CDR3. The DNA of the CDR3 is TGTGCCAGCAGCTCCCTAGGGAGGGACACCGGGGAGCTGTTTTTT. Amino acid sequence: CASSSLGRDTGELFF.

The CDR3 loop reads CASSESAGTGGTQYF. In nucleotides, the CDR3 is TGTGCCAGCAGTGAATCTGCTGGGACAGGGGGGACCCAGTACTTC. V usage is TRBV25-1 and J usage is TRBJ2-5; the match to TRBD1 covers 11 bases. Per the germline V gene, CDR1 is MGHDK and CDR2 is SYGVNS. V trimming: 1 base; J trimming: 7 bases; junction bases outside the gene matches: 5. The CDR3 length is 15 residues.

The V and J genes are TRBV18 and TRBJ2-3; 9 bases align to TRBD1. The junction had 2 bases not matched to a gene; V was cut back by 4 bases and J by 3 bases. Germline V gives CDR1 KGHSH, CDR2 LQKENI. The length of the CDR3 is 14 residues. The CDR3 coding sequence is TGTGCCAGCTCACAGACAGGGGGAACAGATACGCAGTATTTT. This encodes CASSQTGGTDTQYF.

The genes are TRBV6-1 and TRBJ1-2; D gene unclear. Germline CDR1 reads MNHNS; CDR2 reads SASEGT. This CDR3 region has 13 residues. V shed 7 bases and J shed 5 bases, with 14 bases lying between them. The CDR3 sequence: CASKEEQTYGYTF. In DNA, the CDR3 is TGTGCCAGCAAAGAAGAGCAGACATATGGCTACACCTTC.

The rearrangement links TRBV5-1 to TRBJ2-7, with 7 positions matching TRBD1. The CDR3 length is 13 residues. V shed 3 bases and J 11 bases; nucleotides not matched to a gene: 11. In germline, CDR1 is SGHRS, CDR2 YFSETQ. The CDR3 DNA reads as TGCGCCAGCAGCTCCGGGACAGCCACGGGCGAGTACTTC. It is translated as CASSSGTATGEYF.

This clone was observed a handful of times. The gene calls are TRBV2 and TRBJ1-1; unclear D gene. Germline assignment: CDR1 SNHLY and CDR2 FYNNEI. This CDR3 has 14 residues. V lost 10 bases and J lost 0, with 15 bases in between. CDR3 loop: CATTQNQMNTEAFF. The CDR3 bases are TGTGCCACCACCCAGAACCAGATGAACACTGAAGCTTTCTTT.

J is TRBJ1-3 and V is TRBV13, with no clear D. This CDR3 region has 15 residues. The V gene's germline CDR1 is PRHDT and CDR2 FYEKMQ (reference sequence). V shed 0 bases and J shed 0 bases, with 6 bases lying between them. DNA of the CDR3: TGTGCCAGCAGCTTAGGCGGGTTCTCTGGAAACACCATATATTTT. The encoded protein is CASSLGGFSGNTIYF.

The chain has TRBV29-1 and TRBJ2-5; 8 nucleotides align to TRBD2. Per germline, CDR1 SQVTM and CDR2 ANQGSEA. Unmatched junction bases numbered 3, after V lost 8 bases and J lost 4 bases. The CDR3 spans 11 residues. CDR3: CSSTSAETQYF. The CDR3 DNA sequence: TGCAGCTCGACTAGCGCAGAGACCCAGTACTTC. The variable domain in full, completed from reference TRBV29-1 and TRBJ2-5, reads SAVISQKPSRDICQRGTSLTIQCQVDSQVTMMFWYRQQPGQSLTLIATANQGSEATYESGFVIDKFPISRPNLTFSTLTVSNMSPEDSSIYLCSSTSAETQYFGPGTRLLVL.

The chain joins TRBV6-6 to TRBJ2-1; tentative D call: TRBD1 (6 bases). The CDR3 runs 12 residues. V dropped 6 bases and J dropped 9 bases, with 12 bases sitting between them. Germline assignment: CDR1 MNHNY and CDR2 SVGAGI (reference sequence). The CDR3 sequence: CASRGLGGEQFF. The CDR3 region has the DNA TGTGCCAGCAGGGGATTAGGGGGTGAGCAGTTCTTC.

This rearrangement joins TRBV30 to TRBJ2-7; a weak D match, TRBD1 (5 bases). V was trimmed by 6 bases and J by 2 bases, leaving 8 bases between them. CDR3 length: 11 residues. Germline loops: CDR1 GTSNPN, CDR2 SVGIG (reference sequence). The CDR3 nucleotides read TGTGCCTGCACCAGGGCCTACGAGCAGTACTTC. Residues: CACTRAYEQYF.